Following are 28 T cell receptor beta chains from one sample sequenced in a study of T cells after yellow fever vaccination. TCRdb re-called the 5' RACE reads with MiXCR, one entry per CDR3 protein. The data show under 550,000 distinct CDR3 sequences, 20% to 25% seen once. The source material was PBMCs, sampled less than 25 days after the first yellow fever vaccination. These TCRs come from a man between 18 and 29 years old who received the YFV17D yellow fever vaccine.

This clonotype was seen a few times. The chain recombines TRBV3-1 with TRBJ1-6; D gene unclear. The germline V and J ends were trimmed by 1 base and 6 bases, with 7 bases remaining between them. The CDR3 covers 14 residues. The germline V gene encodes CDR1 LGHDT and CDR2 YNNKEL (reference sequence). In DNA, the CDR3 is TGTGCCAGCAGCCAAGGGACCGGTAATTCACCCCTCCACTTT. Translated: CASSQGTGNSPLHF.

This rearrangement joins TRBV12-3 or TRBV12-4 to TRBJ2-3, with D hard to call. The CDR3 totals 13 residues. The ends were cut back, 0 bases at V and 6 bases at J, with 7 bases in the middle. The CDR3 DNA is TGTGCCAGCAGTTTAGCCCCTGGGGATACGCAGTATTTT. Protein product: CASSLAPGDTQYF.

The V gene is TRBV20-1, the J gene TRBJ1-6, with D hard to call. The CDR3 loop spans 13 amino acids. Looked up from germline, CDR1 is DFQATT and CDR2 is SNEGSKA (reference sequence). The V and J ends lost 3 bases and 9 bases respectively, with 12 bases between them. The CDR3 DNA is TGCAGTGCTAGGGGCAGGTCTACTTCACCCCTCCACTTT. Amino acid sequence: CSARGRSTSPLHF.

In its sample, this clonotype was seen a few times. V is TRBV20-1 and J is TRBJ2-5; 8 bases map to TRBD2. The CDR3 is 13 residues long. Germline CDR1 is DFQATT and CDR2 is SNEGSKA (reference sequence). Trimming at V came to 1 base and at J to 5 bases, leaving 3 bases not matched to a gene. The DNA for the CDR3 is TGCAGTGCTAGAGTAGCGGGGACGGAGACCCAGTACTTC. Translated: CSARVAGTETQYF.

This clonotype occurred a few times. The rearrangement uses TRBV12-3 or TRBV12-4 and TRBJ1-3, with D unresolved. The V and J ends lost 1 base and 4 bases respectively, with 11 bases between them. The CDR3 is made up of 15 amino acids. The CDR3 reads CASSLGGFGGNTIYF. DNA of the CDR3: TGTGCCAGCAGTTTAGGGGGTTTTGGCGGAAACACCATATATTTT.

This clonotype was seen repeatedly, ten times or more. The J gene is TRBJ1-5, the V gene TRBV27; D not resolved. The ends were cut back, 0 bases at V and 6 bases at J, with 6 bases in the middle. Per germline, CDR1 MNHEY and CDR2 SMNVEV (reference sequence). The CDR3 is 13 residues long. The CDR3 reads CASSLSILQPQHF. In DNA, the CDR3 is TGTGCCAGCAGTTTATCGATCCTTCAGCCCCAGCATTTT.

The chain is built from TRBV12-3 or TRBV12-4 and TRBJ2-3; D is ambiguous. This CDR3 has 14 amino acids. V dropped 5 bases and J dropped 0 bases, with 9 bases sitting between them. The CDR3 region is CASSPFSSTDTQYF. CDR3 DNA sequence: TGTGCCAGCAGTCCGTTCTCGAGCACAGATACGCAGTATTTT.

The table lists this clonotype with a few counts. The chain recombines TRBV11-2 with TRBJ2-1, with D perhaps TRBD1 or TRBD2 (5 bases each). Germline lookup yields CDR1 SGHAT and CDR2 FQNNGV. The CDR3 has 14 residues. V was cut by 5 bases and J by 3 bases, with 11 bases left in between. CDR3 nucleotides: TGTGCCAGCAGCGGGACCCCCGTCTACAATGAGCAGTTCTTC. As protein: CASSGTPVYNEQFF.

This clonotype has a count of ten or more. The chain links TRBV7-3 to TRBJ2-5; D is undetermined. The CDR3 length is 16 residues. V shed 0 bases and J shed 3 bases, with 14 bases lying between them. The germline gives CDR1 SGHTA, CDR2 FQGTGA. The CDR3 nucleotides are TGTGCCAGCAGCTTAACGGGCTTCACCCCGGAAGAGACCCAGTACTTC. Translated, it gives CASSLTGFTPEETQYF.

The V and J genes are TRBV3-1 and TRBJ1-5; D gene uncertain. The germline V gene encodes CDR1 LGHDT and CDR2 YNNKEL (reference sequence). Trimming stripped 3 bases from V and 7 bases from J, with 10 bases between. This CDR3 region has 13 residues. CDR3 sequence: CASSQTRFQPQHF. CDR3 nucleotide sequence: TGTGCCAGCAGCCAGACCAGGTTCCAGCCCCAGCATTTT.

The rearrangement uses TRBV7-8 and TRBJ2-3; D perhaps matches TRBD2 (6 bases). The CDR3 is made up of 15 amino acids. The germline CDR1 and CDR2 sequences are SGHVS and FQNEAQ. V dropped 0 bases and J dropped 5 bases, with 12 bases sitting between them. The CDR3 DNA reads TGTGCCAGCAGCTTAGCGCGAAGGGGAGGAGATACGCAGTATTTT. It is translated as CASSLARRGGDTQYF.

The rearrangement links TRBV15 to TRBJ2-7; 8 positions match TRBD1. CDR3 length: 15 residues. V shed 1 base, J shed 3 bases, and the junction held 5 bases outside the gene matches. Germline loops: CDR1 LNHNV, CDR2 YYDKDF (reference sequence). The CDR3 sequence: CATSRGGTGFYEQYV. DNA of the CDR3: TGTGCCACCAGCAGAGGCGGGACAGGTTTCTACGAGCAGTACGTC.

V is TRBV15 and J is TRBJ1-6, with 7 positions matching TRBD1. V was pared by 4 bases and J by 9 bases, with 12 bases of the junction left unmatched. Germline V lookup: CDR1 LNHNV, CDR2 YYDKDF (reference sequence). The CDR3 has 16 amino acids. Here the CDR3 reads CATSMDRTLGSSPLHF. For the CDR3, the DNA is TGTGCCACCAGCATGGACAGGACTTTGGGTAGTTCACCCCTCCACTTT.

CDR3 nucleotides: TGTGCCAGCAGTAGCCCGGCCCAAAGAAGGGCTTTCTTT. Translation gives CASSSPAQRRAFF. The chain uses TRBV28 and TRBJ1-1; D gene uncertain. The CDR3 length is 13 residues. V lost 5 bases to trimming and J lost 11 bases, with 18 bases between them. The germline V gene encodes CDR1 MDHEN and CDR2 SYDVKM.

The genes are TRBV18 and TRBJ1-1; 9 bases map to TRBD1. This CDR3 comprises 13 residues. Germline V gene sequence: CDR1 KGHSH, CDR2 LQKENI. V lost 4 bases to trimming and J lost 5 bases; unmatched junction nucleotides: 2. The CDR3 DNA is TGTGCCAGCTCACGGGACAGGGAGACTGAAGCTTTCTTT. Residues: CASSRDRETEAFF.

This clonotype has a handful of counts. The CDR3 spells CAIRGQGEDYGYTF. The DNA of the CDR3 is TGTGCCATCAGGGGACAGGGAGAGGACTATGGCTACACCTTC. The chain couples TRBV10-3 to TRBJ1-2, with 9 positions matching TRBD1. CDR1 ENHRY and CDR2 SYGVKD come from the germline V gene. V dropped 6 bases and J dropped 3; count of bases not matched to a gene: 5. The CDR3 length is 14 residues.

This clonotype was seen only a few times. The V gene is TRBV7-3, the J gene TRBJ2-3; D is undetermined. The CDR3 sequence is 13 residues long. Germline V lookup: CDR1 SGHTA, CDR2 FQGTGA. Trimming stripped 5 bases from V and 4 bases from J, with 10 bases between. CDR3 protein: CASSPYRPDTQYF. The CDR3, as DNA: TGTGCCAGCAGCCCTTACCGCCCAGATACGCAGTATTTT.

This clonotype has just a few counts. V is TRBV4-1 and J is TRBJ1-6; D is unresolved. The CDR3 sequence is 17 residues long. CDR1 and CDR2 (germline): MGHRA, YSYEKL. Trimming took 5 bases from V and 2 from J, leaving 16 bases between them. CDR3 sequence reads: CASSTGPRVAYNSPLHF. The CDR3 DNA is TGCGCCAGCAGCACGGGCCCCCGGGTCGCCTATAATTCACCCCTCCACTTT.

This clonotype was picked up a small number of times. CDR3 DNA sequence: TGTGCCAGCTCACCGACAGGGTCGAAGACCCAGTACTTC. Translated, it gives CASSPTGSKTQYF. The chain combines TRBV18 with TRBJ2-5; 7 nucleotides line up with TRBD1. After removal of 3 bases from V and 6 bases from J, the junction contained 4 bases not matched to a gene. Germline V CDR1 and CDR2: KGHSH, LQKENI. This CDR3 has 13 amino acids.

The table lists this clonotype with a few counts. The V gene is TRBV5-1, the J gene TRBJ2-3; D might be TRBD2 (5 bases). The CDR3 is made up of 13 amino acids. The V gene's germline CDR1 is SGHRS and CDR2 YFSETQ. V was clipped by 3 bases and J by 6 bases, with 11 bases between them. CDR3 nucleotide sequence: TGCGCCAGCAGCTCTCGGACTGTTGATACGCAGTATTTT. Its translation is CASSSRTVDTQYF.

This clonotype was detected ten times or more. This chain joins TRBV6-4 and TRBJ2-1; 12 bases agree with TRBD2. This CDR3 is built from 16 residues. CDR1 and CDR2 (germline): MRHNA, SNTAGT. V shed 0 bases, J shed 8 bases, and the junction held 5 bases outside the gene matches. In nucleotides, the CDR3 is TGTGCCAGCAGTGACTCTCCTAGCGGGGGGGCCGATGAGCAGTTCTTC. Its protein is CASSDSPSGGADEQFF.

This rearrangement joins TRBV5-4 to TRBJ2-1, with D hard to call. This CDR3 is built from 15 residues. Trimming took 0 bases from V and 1 from J, leaving 8 bases between them. The V gene's germline CDR1 is SGHNT and CDR2 YYREEE (reference sequence). The CDR3 loop reads CASSLAPESYNEQFF. The CDR3 DNA reads TGTGCCAGCAGCTTGGCTCCGGAATCCTACAATGAGCAGTTCTTC.

This rearrangement joins TRBV6-2 or TRBV6-3 to TRBJ2-7; the D gene is possibly TRBD1 (6 bases). V lost 5 bases, J lost 3 bases, and 14 bases lay in between. Germline assignment: CDR1 MNHEY and CDR2 SVGEGT. The CDR3 is 14 residues long. This CDR3 is CASSTTGTLYEQYV. CDR3 coding DNA: TGTGCCAGCAGTACCACCGGGACACTCTACGAGCAGTACGTC.

The chain recombines TRBV6-2 or TRBV6-3 with TRBJ2-7, with D unresolved. The germline V and J ends were trimmed by 5 bases and 3 bases, with 17 bases remaining between them. The CDR3 runs 15 residues. The germline CDR1 and CDR2 sequences are MNHEY and SVGEGT. As DNA, the CDR3 is TGTGCCAGCAGTCCCGGGCAGTCCGTGTACTACGAGCAGTACGTC. It yields the protein CASSPGQSVYYEQYV.

This clonotype has just a few counts. J is TRBJ2-2 and V is TRBV4-3; 9 bases are a match to TRBD1. Losses at the gene ends were 0 bases for V and 6 bases for J; bases not matched to a gene: 11. This CDR3 contains 18 residues. CDR1 LGHNA and CDR2 YSLEER come from the germline V gene. The CDR3 nucleotides read TGCGCCAGCAGCCAAGATCTAATAGGACAGGGGTTTCCCGGGGAGCTGTTTTTT. It translates to CASSQDLIGQGFPGELFF.

This clonotype was detected only a few times. The chain is built from TRBV5-1 and TRBJ2-3; 12 bases are a match to TRBD2. Germline CDR1 and CDR2: SGHRS and YFSETQ. The CDR3 contains 15 residues. Trimming cost V 4 bases and J 7 bases; bases outside gene matches: 7. Here the CDR3 reads CASSLTSGGSYTQYF. The CDR3 DNA reads TGCGCCAGCAGCCTAACTAGCGGGGGGTCCTATACGCAGTATTTT.

This clonotype was seen at least ten times. CDR3 region: CASSLSAGAVNQPQHF. As DNA, the CDR3 is TGCGCCAGCAGCTTGTCGGCAGGGGCCGTCAATCAGCCCCAGCATTTT. This sequence joins TRBV5-1 and TRBJ1-5; maybe TRBD1 (6 bases). The CDR3 consists of 16 residues. V lost 1 base, J lost 3 bases, and 14 bases lay in between. Germline loops: CDR1 SGHRS, CDR2 YFSETQ.

The chain has TRBV15 and TRBJ2-1; D is uncertain. The CDR3 loop spans 14 amino acids. The V and J ends lost 1 base and 8 bases respectively, with 12 bases between them. The V gene's germline CDR1 is LNHNV and CDR2 YYDKDF (reference sequence). The CDR3 nucleotides read TGTGCCACCAGCAGAGTGCCGTTTTCGGATGAGCAGTTCTTC. Protein sequence: CATSRVPFSDEQFF.